This T cell receptor beta chain was identified during a study of CD8+ T cells in alopecia areata. A single count supports this clone. Its specificity is unknown. As to treatment: oral pan-JAK inhibitor, 5-10 mg twice daily. Germline CDR1 is SGHNT and CDR2 is YENEEA. V lost 3 bases to trimming and J lost 0 bases; unmatched junction nucleotides: 6. The CDR3 sequence is 17 residues long. cDNA prepared by RNA extraction and subsequent reverse transcription served as the template for sequencing. Some clones are missing from TCRdb's copy, which holds only in-frame ones; the method was immunoSEQ multiplex PCR. The sample has approximately 210,000 clones, approximately 65% seen once. Whole-study results and caveats: TCRs were shared less clearly across patients than in mice, possibly for HLA-related reasons. Scalp clonality dropped significantly under tofacitinib, as did expanded CD8+ top-100 clones. Relative to normal scalp, lesional scalp, especially alopecia totalis/universalis, showed higher clonality.

Sequencing was performed on CD4+ T cells sorted from blood, taken at approximately week 42, from a patient treated with tofacitinib. The sequence came from a human donor with alopecia areata. The chain links TRBV11-3 to TRBJ1-5; 9 bases are a match to TRBD1. The CDR3 reads CASSLGQGCYSNQPQHF. CDR3 DNA: TGTGCCAGCAGCTTGGGACAGGGCTGTTATAGCAATCAGCCCCAGCATTTT.